One sample yielded the 27 T cell receptor beta chains listed below, sequenced in a study of T-cell reconstitution after alpha-beta-depleted transplantation in children. Preparation of the TCRbeta library involved a method that used unique molecular identifiers. Each CDR3 protein gets one entry after TCRdb re-called the PCR reads with MiXCR. The data hold 330,000 or so distinct CDR3 sequences, with around 10% observed a single time. This specimen was PBMCs, taken before TCRalphabeta/CD19-depleted stem cell transplant. The receptors were gathered from a boy under two years old with acute myeloid leukemia, due to receive a stem cell transplant.

This clonotype was seen ten or more times. The CDR3 region is CASTPRRESPLHF. The CDR3 DNA follows: TGTGCCAGCACCCCCCGGAGGGAGTCACCCCTCCACTTT. This chain links TRBV7-9 with TRBJ1-6; D is unresolved. Germline V CDR1 and CDR2: SEHNR, FQNEAQ (reference sequence). Trimming removed 7 bases from V and 10 bases from J, with 14 bases in between. The CDR3 contains 13 residues.

The table lists this clonotype with many counts. As DNA, the CDR3 is TGTGCCAGCAGCCCTAGGCCGCGTCACATCCGGCTGTCCTCTAGCACAGATACGCAGTATTTT. Protein sequence: CASSPRPRHIRLSSSTDTQYF. The gene calls are TRBV7-2 and TRBJ2-3; D ambiguous. This CDR3 has 21 residues. V was cut by 5 bases and J by 0 bases, with 30 bases left in between. Looked up from germline, CDR1 is SGHTA and CDR2 is FQGNSA.

This clonotype was observed a few times. V usage is TRBV7-9 and J usage is TRBJ1-1; unclear D gene. The germline gives CDR1 SEHNR, CDR2 FQNEAQ (reference sequence). V dropped 5 bases and J dropped 7 bases, with 5 bases sitting between them. CDR3 length: 10 residues. CDR3 region: CASSLSEAFF. CDR3 sequence (DNA): TGTGCCAGCAGCCTCAGTGAAGCTTTCTTT.

This clonotype was seen ten or more times. CDR3 coding DNA: TGTGCCAGCAGCTACGGGACTAGCGGCAGTTCCTACGAGCAGTACTTC. Translated: CASSYGTSGSSYEQYF. The V and J genes are TRBV5-5 and TRBJ2-7; 11 positions match TRBD2. This CDR3 comprises 16 residues. With V trimmed by 3 bases and J by 1 base, 6 bases remained unmatched. Germline lookup yields CDR1 SGHKS and CDR2 YYEKEE (reference sequence).

At least ten counts were recorded for this clonotype. J is TRBJ2-7 and V is TRBV5-1; D is perhaps TRBD1 (6 bases). Between the trimmed V and J ends, which lost 7 bases and 5 bases, there was a span of 16 bases. Germline V gives CDR1 SGHRS, CDR2 YFSETQ. The CDR3 has 13 residues. CDR3 nucleotides: TGCGCCAGCGGCCCGCCCAACAGGGACGAGCAGTACTTC. It yields the protein CASGPPNRDEQYF.

This clonotype appeared many times. J is TRBJ1-3 and V is TRBV30; D gene unclear. Germline V lookup: CDR1 GTSNPN, CDR2 SVGIG (reference sequence). Trimming pared 2 bases from V and 4 bases from J, leaving 12 bases between. The CDR3 is 14 residues long. The CDR3 bases are TGTGCCTGGAGTTTCGGAAATTCGGGAAACACCATATATTTT. The encoded protein is CAWSFGNSGNTIYF.

Notes on this clonotype: This clone may be a read error of a much larger clone one base away. The J gene is TRBJ2-5, the V gene TRBV7-2; TRBD2 is a possible D gene (6 bases). The V end lost 5 bases, the J end lost 4 bases, and 20 bases lay between the germline ends. There are 16 residues in the CDR3. From germline, CDR1 is SGHTA and CDR2 FQGNSA. CDR3 residues: CASSRGPAAGRETQYF. The CDR3 DNA reads TGTGCCAGCAGCCGCGGGCCAGCGGCGGGGCGAGAGACCCAGTACTTC.

This clonotype has ten or more counts. The genes are TRBV2 and TRBJ2-5, with TRBD1 identical over 11 bases. CDR3 length: 15 residues. V gave up 5 bases and J gave up 2 bases; unmatched junction bases: 4. The germline gives CDR1 SNHLY, CDR2 FYNNEI. This CDR3 is CASSPGTGGQETQYF. CDR3 DNA sequence: TGTGCCAGCAGTCCCGGGACAGGGGGTCAAGAGACCCAGTACTTC. The variable domain in full, with the rest retrieved from reference TRBV2 and TRBJ2-5, is EPEVTQTPSHQVTQMGQEVILRCVPISNHLYFYWYRQILGQKVEFLVSFYNNEISEKSEIFDDQFSVERPDGSNFTLKIRSTKLEDSAMYFCASSPGTGGQETQYFGPGTRLLVL.

The V call is TRBV4-2, the J call TRBJ2-1, with 8 bases identical to TRBD2. The V gene's germline CDR1 is LGHNA and CDR2 YNFKEQ. J lost 8 bases, V lost 4 bases, and 13 bases had no gene match. The CDR3 is 16 residues long. CDR3 DNA: TGTGCCAGCAGCCCCTGGGGTAGCGGGGACCCCCATGAGCAGTTCTTC. Translated, it gives CASSPWGSGDPHEQFF.

At least ten counts were recorded for this clonotype. This chain joins TRBV24-1 and TRBJ1-1; 8 bases are a match to TRBD1. After removal of 10 bases from V and 0 bases from J, the junction contained 3 bases not matched to a gene. This CDR3 is built from 13 residues. Germline CDR1 reads KGHDR; CDR2 reads SFDVKD. The CDR3 region is CATRDRMNTEAFF. The CDR3 DNA follows: TGTGCCACACGGGACAGGATGAACACTGAAGCTTTCTTT.

Ten or more counts support this clonotype. At one of its ends the junction is not consistent with the germline gene, which may arise from a read error. The chain recombines TRBV3-1 with TRBJ1-2; 7 bases fit TRBD1. The V gene's germline CDR1 is LGHDT and CDR2 YNNKEL (reference sequence). The CDR3 is 13 amino acids. CDR3 sequence: CASSPTGDYGYTF. In DNA form, the CDR3 reads TGCGCCAGCAGCCCAACAGGGGACTATGGCTACACCTTC. The whole variable domain, filled in from reference TRBV3-1 and TRBJ1-2, reads DTAVSQTPKYLVTQMGNDKSIKCEQNLGHDTMYWYKQDSKKFLKIMFSYNNKELIINETVPNRFSPKSPDKAHLNLHINSLELGDSAVYFCASSPTGDYGYTFGSGTRLTVV.

This clonotype appeared many times. This chain uses TRBV12-3 or TRBV12-4 with TRBJ2-2; no clear D gene. This CDR3 region has 14 residues. V was shortened by 6 bases and J by 2 bases, with 10 bases between the two germline ends. The CDR3 DNA is TGTGCCAGCAGCCCTCACATCAACACCGGGGAGCTGTTTTTT. Translation gives CASSPHINTGELFF.

This clonotype was detected many times. V usage is TRBV4-3 and J usage is TRBJ2-7, with unresolved D. The CDR3 is 17 residues long. Germline lookup yields CDR1 LGHNA and CDR2 YSLEER. Trimming pared 1 base from V and 5 bases from J, leaving 21 bases between. CDR3 DNA: TGCGCCAGCAGCCAAGTTTCCCGGAACAGTGGCCGGGACGAGCAGTACTTC. Protein sequence: CASSQVSRNSGRDEQYF.

In its sample, this clonotype was seen many times. This chain uses TRBV4-3 with TRBJ2-4; 8 bases map to TRBD1. The CDR3 consists of 15 residues. Germline assignment: CDR1 LGHNA and CDR2 YSLEER. With 0 bases clipped from V and 8 bases from J, the junction kept 6 bases outside the gene matches. The CDR3: CASSQDPDREHIQYF. In DNA form, the CDR3 reads TGCGCCAGCAGCCAAGATCCGGACAGGGAGCACATTCAGTACTTC.

This clonotype has just a few counts. The chain employs TRBV24-1 and TRBJ2-7; 7 nucleotides line up with TRBD1. The CDR3 is 14 residues long. V dropped 8 bases and J dropped 2; count of bases not matched to a gene: 8. Germline-derived CDR1 and CDR2 are KGHDR and SFDVKD. DNA of the CDR3: TGTGCCACCATCCGGAGGACAGGACCCTACGAGCAGTACTTC. Amino acids: CATIRRTGPYEQYF.

This clonotype was detected ten times or more. The V call is TRBV14, the J call TRBJ1-5; 7 bases are shared with TRBD1. V was clipped by 4 bases and J by 7 bases; unmatched bases: 7. This CDR3 comprises 14 residues. CDR1 SGHDN and CDR2 FVKESK come from the germline V gene. This CDR3 is CASSPTGWDQPQHF. For the CDR3, the DNA is TGTGCCAGCAGCCCGACAGGGTGGGACCAGCCCCAGCATTTT.

In this sample, this clonotype turned up many times. The rearrangement links TRBV28 to TRBJ2-2, with 9 bases lining up with TRBD1. With V trimmed by 6 bases and J by 6 bases, 11 bases remained unmatched. The germline gives CDR1 MDHEN, CDR2 SYDVKM. This CDR3 has 16 residues. CDR3 bases: TGTGCCAGCAGGATTACAGGGGGCGCGAAAGCCGGGGAGCTGTTTTTT. Protein: CASRITGGAKAGELFF.

Of note for this clonotype: This may stem from a read error, because a much larger clone lies one nucleotide away. J is TRBJ2-7 and V is TRBV7-9; D unresolved. CDR3 length: 12 amino acids. The germline V gene encodes CDR1 SEHNR and CDR2 FQNEAQ (reference sequence). V shed 2 bases and J shed 7 bases, with 9 bases lying between them. The CDR3 spells CASSLKWGEQYF. The CDR3 region has the DNA TGTGCCAGCAGCTTAAAGTGGGGAGAGCAGTACTTC. Combining the CDR3 with reference TRBV7-9 and TRBJ2-7 gives the whole variable domain DTGVSQNPRHKITKRGQNVTFRCDPISEHNRLYWYRQTLGQGPEFLTYFQNEAQLEKSRLLSDRFSAERPKGSFSTLEIQRTEQGDSAMYLCASSLKWGEQYFGPGTRLTVT.

In its sample, this clonotype was seen many times. V and J are TRBV12-3 or TRBV12-4 and TRBJ2-1; 8 bases are a match to TRBD1. The CDR3 extends over 14 amino acids. With V trimmed by 5 bases and J by 5 bases, 5 bases remained unmatched. CDR3 nucleotide sequence: TGTGCCAGCAGTAGGACAGGGAGGAACAATGAGCAGTTCTTC. Translated: CASSRTGRNNEQFF.

The chain is built from TRBV4-3 and TRBJ2-7, with 10 bases identical to TRBD2. The length of the CDR3 is 16 residues. Germline V gene sequence: CDR1 LGHNA, CDR2 YSLEER. The J segment lost 2 bases and the V segment lost 0 bases, leaving 4 bases of the junction unmatched. In DNA form, the CDR3 reads TGCGCCAGCAGCCAAGACACTAGCGGGATCGCCTACGAGCAGTACTTC. Translated: CASSQDTSGIAYEQYF.

Ten or more counts support this clonotype. This chain links TRBV28 with TRBJ2-7; possible D gene TRBD1, 6 bases. The V and J ends lost 5 bases and 8 bases respectively, with 7 bases between them. Per germline, CDR1 MDHEN and CDR2 SYDVKM. The CDR3 length is 10 residues. CDR3 region: CASSQGKQYF. For the CDR3, the DNA is TGTGCCAGCAGTCAGGGGAAGCAGTACTTC.

This clonotype has just a few counts. The chain carries TRBV28 and TRBJ2-2; a possible D gene is TRBD1 (5 bases). Germline V gives CDR1 MDHEN, CDR2 SYDVKM. The CDR3 totals 12 residues. V gave up 4 bases and J gave up 6 bases, with 6 bases separating them. The CDR3 DNA sequence: TGTGCCAGCAGTTGGACATCCGGGGAGCTGTTTTTT. Protein sequence: CASSWTSGELFF.

This clonotype has ten or more counts. The rearrangement links TRBV12-3 or TRBV12-4 to TRBJ1-1, with D possibly matching TRBD1 (6 bases). The V gene lost 5 bases and the J gene lost 4 bases, with 14 bases spanning the gap. The CDR3 runs 14 residues. Written as DNA, the CDR3 is TGTGCCAGCAGTGTCCGGACGGGGGCCACTGAAGCTTTCTTT. This codes for CASSVRTGATEAFF.

V usage is TRBV28 and J usage is TRBJ2-7; possibly TRBD2 for D (5 bases). The CDR3 consists of 12 residues. The V gene's germline CDR1 is MDHEN and CDR2 SYDVKM. Trimming took 3 bases from V and 7 from J, leaving 10 bases between them. The CDR3 region is CASSLPGEEQYF. CDR3 DNA sequence: TGTGCCAGCAGTTTGCCCGGGGAAGAGCAGTACTTC.

The sample holds many counts of this clonotype. This rearrangement joins TRBV15 to TRBJ2-7; TRBD1 is a possible D gene (5 bases). The CDR3 sequence is 16 residues long. Looked up from germline, CDR1 is LNHNV and CDR2 is YYDKDF (reference sequence). Trimming took 0 bases from V and 2 from J, leaving 14 bases between them. CDR3 DNA sequence: TGTGCCACCAGCAGAGATCTTACAGGTTCTACCTACGAGCAGTACTTC. The encoded protein is CATSRDLTGSTYEQYF. The whole variable domain, remainder taken from reference TRBV15 and TRBJ2-7, is DAMVIQNPRYQVTQFGKPVTLSCSQTLNHNVMYWYQQKSSQAPKLLFHYYDKDFNNEADTPDNFQSRRPNTSFCFLDIRSPGLGDTAMYLCATSRDLTGSTYEQYFGPGTRLTVT.

This clonotype occurred a few times. This chain connects TRBV5-1 to TRBJ2-1, with 10 nucleotides matching TRBD2. The CDR3 runs 16 residues. Germline-derived CDR1 and CDR2 are SGHRS and YFSETQ. The junction had 2 bases not matched to a gene; V was cut back by 0 bases and J by 2 bases. This CDR3 is CASSLASGSPYNEQFF. Here the CDR3 DNA reads TGCGCCAGCAGCTTGGCTAGCGGGAGTCCCTACAATGAGCAGTTCTTC.

This clonotype was picked up many times. The rearrangement joins TRBV7-2 to TRBJ1-2; TRBD1 aligns across 7 bases. The V gene's germline CDR1 is SGHTA and CDR2 FQGNSA. This CDR3 comprises 14 residues. With V trimmed by 1 base and J by 7 bases, 6 bases remained unmatched. This CDR3 is CASSLETGLTGYTF. The CDR3 nucleotides read TGTGCCAGCAGCTTAGAGACAGGGTTGACTGGCTACACCTTC.